A selection of T cell receptor beta chains follows, all from one sample in a study of Graves' ophthalmopathy and Graves' hyperthyroidism. TCRdb reprocessed the multiplex PCR reads via MiXCR and lists one record per CDR3 protein. This sample has about 700,000 distinct CDR3 sequences, with 40% found just once. Specimen: peripheral blood. Receptor source: an adult man with Graves' ophthalmopathy. CDR3s include the opening cysteine and the closing phenylalanine or tryptophan. A D gene is named only where the DNA matches it firmly. Size values are once, few and many counts, or a class for expanded clones, and some rows have none.

>TRBD1|TRBJ1-2|once|TRBV15
TGTGCTCCCCTTCCCGATGGACAGGGAGCCTATGGCTACACCTTC
CAPLPDGQGAYGYTF
>TRBD1|TRBJ1-6|-|TRBV25-1
TGTGCCAGCAGTGCTAGAGACCCTACAGGGATGGGACAGTCACCCCTCCACTTT
CASSARDPTGMGQSPLHF
>-|TRBJ2-7|-|TRBV20-1
TGCAGTGCTACCAAGCGAGGCCCGGAGAGTTACGAGCAGTACTTC
CSATKRGPESYEQYF
>-|TRBJ1-2|many|TRBV7-2
TGTGCCAGCAGCACACGAGACAGGAGCTTCTATGGCTACACCTTC
CASSTRDRSFYGYTF
>-|TRBJ1-2|many|TRBV9
TGTGCCAGCTCATCTTGGGGGCTGGCTAACTATGGCTACACCTTC
CASSSWGLANYGYTF
>-|TRBJ2-3|-|TRBV7-6
TGTGCCAGCAGCTCGGATAGGACAGTGGAAGATACGCAGTATTTT
CASSSDRTVEDTQYF
>-|TRBJ2-5|-|TRBV7-3
TGTGCCAGCAGTTACCAGGGACAAGTCGAAGAGACCCAGTACTTC
CASSYQGQVEETQYF
>-|TRBJ1-6|few|TRBV20-1
TGCAGTGCTAGTCGGGTGTCAGGGAATTCACCCCTCCACTTT
CSASRVSGNSPLHF
>-|TRBJ2-7|many|TRBV20-1
TGCAGTGCTAGACAGGGAGACGAGCAGTACTTC
CSARQGDEQYF
>TRBD1|TRBJ1-5|-|TRBV7-2
TGTGCCAGCAGTCTGCGACAGGGGGCGCGGAGCAATCAGCCCCAGCATTTT
CASSLRQGARSNQPQHF
>-|TRBJ2-7|-|TRBV7-9
TGCGCCAGCAGCCAGGATACGGGACTTCCTAACTACGAGCAGTACTTC
CASSQDTGLPNYEQYF
>TRBD2|TRBJ2-5|few|TRBV20-1
TGCAGTGCTAGAGACTACTCCTCCGGGACTAGCGGGAGGATGAGGGAGACCCAGTACTTC
CSARDYSSGTSGRMRETQYF
>-|TRBJ1-2|-|TRBV29-1
TGCAGCGTTGAATCAGGGGTTGACTACGGCTACACCTTC
CSVESGVDYGYTF
>-|TRBJ2-6|-|TRBV7-3
TGTGCCAGCAGCTCTAGGGCGGGGAACACTGGGGCCAACGTCCTGACTTTC
CASSSRAGNTGANVLTF
>-|TRBJ2-5|-|TRBV10-3
TGTGCCAGCAGTTACTCGATGGGCGGGGAGGAATCTTGGGAGACCCAGTACTTC
CASSYSMGGEESWETQYF
>TRBD1|TRBJ1-1|-|TRBV7-9
TGTGCCAGCAGCGATGGACAGGGCCTTTACACTGAAGCTTTCTTT
CASSDGQGLYTEAFF
>TRBD1|TRBJ1-6|many|TRBV7-6
TGTGCCAGCAGCATGACAGGGAGTAATTCACCCCTCCACTTT
CASSMTGSNSPLHF
>TRBD1|TRBJ2-7|-|TRBV20-1
TGCAGTGCCAACATACCGGGACAGGGAATAAGCTCCTACGAGCAGTACTTC
CSANIPGQGISSYEQYF
>-|TRBJ2-5|-|TRBV5-4
TGTGCCAGCAGCCCCCCCGACGAAGAGACCCAGTACTTC
CASSPPDEETQYF
>-|TRBJ2-2|few|TRBV2
TGTGCCAGCAGCTCCCCAGCCGTGAACACCGGGGAGCTGTTTTTT
CASSSPAVNTGELFF
>-|TRBJ2-7|-|TRBV11-3
TGTGCCAGCAGCTTGACGGGGTTGGTCAGGGGAGTGCACGAGCAGTACTTC
CASSLTGLVRGVHEQYF
>TRBD2|TRBJ2-7|-|TRBV10-3
TGTGCCAGCAGTTTACGGGGACTAGCGGAATCCGAGCAGTACTTC
CASSLRGLAESEQYF
>-|TRBJ1-2|few|TRBV20-1
TGCAGTGCTAGCGGGGTGGGGGACTATGGCTACACCTTC
CSASGVGDYGYTF
>TRBD2|TRBJ2-3|-|TRBV29-1
TGCAGCGTTGCCAGGACTAGCGGGAGGTCAGATACGCAGTATTTT
CSVARTSGRSDTQYF
>TRBD1|TRBJ1-1|many|TRBV2
TGTGCCAGCATTAGGGGACAGGGGGACACTGAAGCTTTCTTT
CASIRGQGDTEAFF
>-|TRBJ2-4|-|TRBV7-2
TGTGCCAGCAGCTTAACAGGAGCCAAAAACATTCAGTACTTC
CASSLTGAKNIQYF
>TRBD1|TRBJ2-5|many|TRBV3-1
TGTGCCAGCAGCCAATCAGGGGGCGAGACCCAGTACTTC
CASSQSGGETQYF
>-|TRBJ2-7|few|TRBV2
TGTGCCAGCAGTTTCCTCGTACGGGACGGCTACGAGCAGTACTTC
CASSFLVRDGYEQYF
>-|TRBJ2-2|few|TRBV7-9
TGTGCCAGCAGTTACGGTCAGGGAGTACCCCGCGGGCTGTTTTTT
CASSYGQGVPRGLFF
>TRBD1|TRBJ2-7|few|TRBV19
TGTGCCAGTAGTATAGGGGGACAGGGATCCTACGAGCAGTACTTC
CASSIGGQGSYEQYF
>TRBD2|TRBJ2-5|few|TRBV6-5
TGTGCCAGCAAGGGCGGACTAGCGGGAAGGGAGACCCAGTACTTC
CASKGGLAGRETQYF
>-|TRBJ1-5|many|TRBV9
TGTGCCAGCAGCGGCCGGGACGGTCTGGAGCCCCAGCATTTT
CASSGRDGLEPQHF
>TRBD2|TRBJ2-5|many|TRBV9
TGTGCCAGCAGCTCTAGCGGTGGAGACAGTGAGACCCAGTACTTC
CASSSSGGDSETQYF
>TRBD1|TRBJ1-2|many|TRBV7-9
TGTGCCAGCAGCTTAGGCGTAGGGGGCCTCCGAGCTAACTATGGCTACACCTTC
CASSLGVGGLRANYGYTF
>-|TRBJ2-6|-|TRBV4-3
TGCGCCAGCAGCCAAGGGTCAGGGACTGGGGCCAACGTCCTGACTTTC
CASSQGSGTGANVLTF
>TRBD1|TRBJ1-2|many|TRBV24-1
TGTGCCACCAGTGAACATCGACAGGGTCAGAACTATGGCTACACCTTC
CATSEHRQGQNYGYTF
>-|TRBJ2-5|-|TRBV7-2
TGTGCCAGCAGCTTGGGATTCGGGGAGTCTTATTTCTGGGGGACCCAGTACTTC
CASSLGFGESYFWGTQYF
>TRBD2|TRBJ2-5|-|TRBV9
TGTGCCAGCAGCGTAGGACTAGCGGGAGTCCAAGAGACCCAGTACTTC
CASSVGLAGVQETQYF
>-|TRBJ1-5|few|TRBV9
TGTGCCAGCAGCGCGGAAGAGTGGGGCAATCAGCCCCAGCATTTT
CASSAEEWGNQPQHF
>-|TRBJ1-4|many|TRBV29-1
TGCAGCGTTCGCGGGGGGGCCCAGGGAGCTAATGAAAAACTGTTTTTT
CSVRGGAQGANEKLFF